One and the same sample provided the 32 T cell receptor beta chains below, sequenced in a study of shared clonotypes between healthy human individuals. Libraries were prepared by immunoSEQ multiplex PCR; TCRdb keeps only in-frame clonotypes and omits some of them. This sample yields about a million clones, of which roughly 80% are seen a single time; roughly 0.83% belongs to the top ten. Sequencing was performed on memory CD4+ T cells from PBMCs. Subset here: CD45RA-negative fraction. These receptors came from a man aged 18 to 29 in good health. Some clones in this sample may be carry-over from other donors' samples.

This clone was counted a single time. This chain links TRBV19 with TRBJ2-1; 7 bases fit TRBD2. V was clipped by 5 bases and J by 4 bases; unmatched bases: 2. From germline, CDR1 is LNHDA and CDR2 SQIVND (reference sequence). The CDR3 runs 13 residues. CDR3 sequence reads: CASSPAGYNEQFF. CDR3 bases: TGTGCCAGTAGTCCAGCGGGATACAATGAGCAGTTCTTC.

The chain is built from TRBV5-1 and TRBJ2-7; 8 positions match TRBD1. The J segment lost 4 bases and the V segment lost 4 bases, leaving 4 bases of the junction unmatched. Germline assignment: CDR1 SGHRS and CDR2 YFSETQ. This CDR3 is built from 13 residues. CDR3 nucleotide sequence: TGCGCCAGCAGCCCGGACAGGGTGTACGAGCAGTACTTC. Translating it yields CASSPDRVYEQYF.

Turning to this clone: One end of the junction fails to match germline, which may point to a read error. The rearrangement links TRBV29-1 to TRBJ2-5; D is ambiguous. This CDR3 region has 14 residues. Germline V CDR1 and CDR2: SQVTM, ANQGSEA. CDR3 region: CSVVSWAHQETQYF. Here the CDR3 DNA reads TGCAGCGTTGTATCATGGGCCCACCAGGAGACCCAGTACTTC.

The chain links TRBV5-8 to TRBJ2-4; D ambiguous. The CDR3 length is 14 residues. V shed 3 bases and J shed 0 bases, with 7 bases lying between them. The germline V gene encodes CDR1 SGHTS and CDR2 YDEGEE. The CDR3 loop reads CASSSYTAKNIQYF. CDR3 sequence (DNA): TGTGCCAGCAGCTCATACACAGCCAAAAACATTCAGTACTTC.

V and J are TRBV5-6 and TRBJ1-2; D ambiguous. Germline V gene lookup returns CDR1 SGHDT and CDR2 YYEEEE. This CDR3 spans 15 amino acids. Trimming took off 2 bases at V and 4 bases at J, with 15 bases between the two ends. The CDR3 reads CASSLSDVSIYGYTF. The CDR3, as DNA: TGTGCCAGCAGCTTATCGGACGTGTCCATCTATGGCTACACCTTC.

This clone has only a few counts. V is TRBV5-1 and J is TRBJ2-1; maybe TRBD2 (5 bases). V was shortened by 4 bases and J by 8 bases, with 22 bases between the two germline ends. This CDR3 has 16 amino acids. The germline V gene encodes CDR1 SGHRS and CDR2 YFSETQ. The chain's CDR3 is CASSRTSGGVGHEQFF. For the CDR3, the DNA is TGCGCCAGCAGCAGGACTTCCGGCGGAGTTGGGCATGAGCAGTTCTTC.

The rearrangement joins TRBV4-1 to TRBJ2-7; the match to TRBD1 covers 7 bases. Trimming at V came to 0 bases and at J to 0 bases, leaving 8 bases not matched to a gene. CDR1 MGHRA and CDR2 YSYEKL come from the germline V gene. CDR3 length: 17 residues. The CDR3 coding sequence is TGCGCCAGCAGCCAAGAACTTAGGGCAGGGGGCTCCTACGAGCAGTACTTC. Protein product: CASSQELRAGGSYEQYF.

The chain employs TRBV18 and TRBJ2-6, with D unresolved. V lost 0 bases, J lost 0 bases, and 6 bases lay in between. This CDR3 spans 16 amino acids. Germline-derived CDR1 and CDR2 are KGHSH and LQKENI. CDR3 protein: CASSPPWSSGANVLTF. The CDR3 bases are TGTGCCAGCTCACCACCGTGGAGCTCTGGGGCCAACGTCCTGACTTTC.

This chain connects TRBV7-9 to TRBJ1-3; TRBD1 matches 7 bases. The V segment lost 1 base and the J segment 4 bases; nucleotides outside the gene matches: 7. The germline V gene encodes CDR1 SEHNR and CDR2 FQNEAQ (reference sequence). The CDR3 covers 16 residues. The CDR3 loop is CASSLGETGSGNTIYF. The DNA for the CDR3 is TGTGCCAGCAGCTTAGGGGAGACAGGGAGCGGAAACACCATATATTTT.

V gene TRBV14 combines with J gene TRBJ2-7; weak D call: TRBD1 (6 bases). The germline V gene has CDR1 SGHDN and CDR2 FVKESK. V dropped 0 bases and J dropped 7 bases, with 19 bases sitting between them. This CDR3 comprises 16 residues. In nucleotides, the CDR3 is TGTGCCAGCAGCCAAGATTACACAGGGCGGGTAGGTGAGCAGTACTTC. It yields the protein CASSQDYTGRVGEQYF.

A word on this clone: Other DNA sequences within the sample encode an identical CDR3. The genes are TRBV5-4 and TRBJ2-5; either TRBD1 or TRBD2 may supply D (5 bases each). V lost 1 base to trimming and J lost 5 bases, with 9 bases between them. The CDR3 sequence is 13 residues long. The germline gives CDR1 SGHNT, CDR2 YYREEE (reference sequence). This CDR3 reads CASSLQGEETQYF. CDR3 DNA: TGTGCCAGCAGCTTGCAAGGGGAGGAGACCCAGTACTTC.

V is TRBV10-3 and J is TRBJ2-1; D is uncertain. Germline values: CDR1 ENHRY, CDR2 SYGVKD. Trimming took 4 bases from V and 11 from J, leaving 9 bases between them. This CDR3 region has 11 residues. CDR3 protein: CAISGEVQQFF. For the CDR3, the DNA is TGTGCCATCAGTGGGGAAGTTCAGCAGTTCTTC.

Comments on this clone: A much larger clone lies one base from this, so it may be a read error. V and J are TRBV28 and TRBJ1-1; TRBD1 matches at 7 bases. The length of the CDR3 is 15 residues. Germline values: CDR1 MDHEN, CDR2 SYDVKM. CDR3 sequence reads: CASSLSSAGGTEALF. CDR3 nucleotide sequence: TGTGCCAGCAGTTTATCTAGTGCAGGGGGTACTGAAGCTTTATTT.

The V gene is TRBV7-8, the J gene TRBJ2-1; 11 nucleotides agree with TRBD2. Unmatched junction bases numbered 4, after V lost 2 bases and J lost 7 bases. There are 15 residues in the CDR3. Germline V gene lookup returns CDR1 SGHVS and CDR2 FQNEAQ. The CDR3, as DNA: TGTGCCAGCAGCTTAACTAGCGGGAGTAGGAATGAGCAGTTCTTC. It encodes CASSLTSGSRNEQFF.

The CDR3 sequence: CASSSANDRGTGNTIYF. The CDR3 DNA reads TGTGCCAGCAGCTCTGCCAATGACAGGGGGACTGGAAACACCATATATTTT. The chain combines TRBV5-4 with TRBJ1-3; 9 positions match TRBD1. J gave up 2 bases and V 3 bases, and 9 bases lay outside the gene matches. Germline V gene data show CDR1 as SGHNT and CDR2 as YYREEE (reference sequence). The CDR3 covers 17 residues. Supplemented by reference TRBV5-4 and TRBJ1-3, the full variable domain reads ETGVTQSPTHLIKTRGQQVTLRCSSQSGHNTVSWYQQALGQGPQFIFQYYREEENGRGNFPPRFSGLQFPNYSSELNVNALELDDSALYLCASSSANDRGTGNTIYFGEGSWLTVV.

V gene TRBV7-9 combines with J gene TRBJ1-1; D remains unclear. The CDR3 is made up of 12 amino acids. V lost 3 bases to trimming and J lost 5 bases, with 7 bases between them. CDR1 is SEHNR, CDR2 FQNEAQ, per germline (reference sequence). The CDR3 loop reads CASSFSTTEAFF. The CDR3 coding sequence is TGTGCCAGCAGCTTCTCAACGACTGAAGCTTTCTTT.

This clone was recorded a few times. This chain links TRBV6-6 with TRBJ1-6; D might be TRBD1 (5 bases). V lost 5 bases and J lost 7, with 12 bases in between. Germline CDR1 MNHNY, CDR2 SVGAGI (reference sequence). There are 14 residues in the CDR3. The CDR3 DNA sequence: TGTGCCAGCAGTGCAGGGACCAGGAATTCACCCCTCCACTTT. Encoded protein: CASSAGTRNSPLHF.

The V and J genes are TRBV7-3 and TRBJ2-3; D ambiguous. V was shortened by 1 base and J by 2 bases, with 10 bases between the two germline ends. The CDR3 spans 15 residues. Germline lookup yields CDR1 SGHTA and CDR2 FQGTGA. CDR3 region: CASSLRGHFTDTQYF. DNA of the CDR3: TGTGCCAGCAGCTTAAGAGGTCACTTCACAGATACGCAGTATTTT. The complete variable domain, with remaining parts taken from reference TRBV7-3 and TRBJ2-3, reads GAGVSQTPSNKVTEKGKYVELRCDPISGHTALYWYRQSLGQGPEFLIYFQGTGAADDSGLPNDRFFAVRPEGSVSTLKIQRTERGDSAVYLCASSLRGHFTDTQYFGPGTRLTVL.

V gene TRBV9 combines with J gene TRBJ2-7; 9 positions match TRBD1. The trim removed 0 bases at V and 4 bases at J, leaving 5 bases unmatched. The CDR3 covers 15 residues. Germline V lookup: CDR1 SGDLS, CDR2 YYNGEE. CDR3 nucleotide sequence: TGTGCCAGCAGCGTAGAGGAGACAGGGGGGTACGAGCAGTACTTC. Translation gives CASSVEETGGYEQYF.

This clone was seen once. Other nucleotide sequences from this sample produce the same CDR3. The V call is TRBV5-1, the J call TRBJ2-1; the match to TRBD2 covers 11 bases. Trimming removed 4 bases from V and 5 bases from J; junction bases left unmatched: 5. The CDR3 has 15 amino acids. Germline V gene sequence: CDR1 SGHRS, CDR2 YFSETQ. For the CDR3, the DNA is TGCGCCAGCAGCCCGGGGACTAGCGGAAACAATGAGCAGTTCTTC. The encoded protein is CASSPGTSGNNEQFF.

Of note for this clone: A much larger clone lies a single base off, so this may be a read error. Additional DNA sequences in this sample encode the identical CDR3. V and J are TRBV28 and TRBJ1-5, with 9 bases fitting TRBD1. Germline loops: CDR1 MDHEN, CDR2 SYDVKM. The CDR3 sequence is 15 residues long. The CDR3 DNA reads as TGTGCCAGCAGTTGGGACAGGGTCGGCAATCAGCCTCAGCATTTT. Translated, it gives CASSWDRVGNQPQHF.

The chain is built from TRBV12-5 and TRBJ2-3; D is possibly TRBD2 (6 bases). The CDR3 totals 14 residues. Germline loops: CDR1 LGHNT, CDR2 FRNRAP. Trimming pared 7 bases from V and 0 bases from J, leaving 11 bases between. CDR3 sequence reads: CASAPSGSTDTQYF. The CDR3 coding sequence is TGTGCTAGTGCCCCGAGCGGGAGCACAGATACGCAGTATTTT.

The chain is built from TRBV15 and TRBJ2-2, with unresolved D. Between the trimmed V and J ends, which lost 0 bases and 6 bases, there was a span of 5 bases. This CDR3 region has 13 residues. Germline loops: CDR1 LNHNV, CDR2 YYDKDF (reference sequence). CDR3 loop: CATSRDYAGELFF. DNA of the CDR3: TGTGCCACCAGCAGAGATTACGCCGGGGAGCTGTTTTTT.

The genes are TRBV9 and TRBJ2-7, with 9 bases lining up with TRBD2. This CDR3 is built from 15 residues. The germline gives CDR1 SGDLS, CDR2 YYNGEE. The V and J ends lost 0 bases and 4 bases, in that order; junction bases with no gene match: 5. CDR3 amino acids: CASSVGQAGGYEQYF. The CDR3 bases are TGTGCCAGCAGCGTAGGGCAAGCGGGAGGTTACGAGCAGTACTTC.

The chain uses TRBV4-2 and TRBJ2-5, with D uncertain. The V gene's germline CDR1 is LGHNA and CDR2 YNFKEQ. V shed 0 bases and J shed 1 base, with 12 bases lying between them. The CDR3 is 16 residues long. CDR3 in amino acids: CASSQDGMGGQETQYF. The CDR3 DNA is TGTGCCAGCAGCCAAGATGGGATGGGTGGCCAAGAGACCCAGTACTTC.

To note about this clone: Sequence at one end of the junction differs from germline and may be a read error. The CDR3 region is CASTTAQTNTGELSF. CDR3 DNA: TGTGCCAGCACCACCGCACAGACCAACACCGGGGAGCTGTCTTTT. The chain is built from TRBV6-6 and TRBJ2-2; a weak D match, TRBD2 (5 bases). From germline, CDR1 is MNHNY and CDR2 SVGAGI (reference sequence). The CDR3 contains 15 residues.

The J gene is TRBJ1-3, the V gene TRBV5-8; D remains unclear. V gave up 4 bases and J gave up 0 bases, with 11 bases separating them. CDR1 is SGHTS and CDR2 is YDEGEE in the germline V gene. This CDR3 contains 15 residues. The CDR3: CASSLLGFSGNTIYF. CDR3 coding DNA: TGTGCCAGCAGCCTCCTGGGGTTCTCTGGAAACACCATATATTTT.

V and J are TRBV28 and TRBJ1-5; a weak D match, TRBD1 (5 bases). Looked up from germline, CDR1 is MDHEN and CDR2 is SYDVKM. Trimming shortened V by 3 bases and J by 7 bases, and 22 bases separated the two germline ends. The CDR3 length is 17 residues. CDR3: CASSFLGSGGMRQPQHF. CDR3 coding DNA: TGTGCCAGCAGTTTCTTGGGTAGCGGGGGAATGAGACAGCCCCAGCATTTT.

The chain employs TRBV9 and TRBJ2-1; D is perhaps TRBD1 (6 bases). CDR1 and CDR2 from the germline V gene are SGDLS and YYNGEE. V lost 3 bases and J 7 bases, leaving 17 bases between the germline ends. The CDR3 is made up of 15 amino acids. CDR3: CASSARSRGGNEQFF. CDR3 nucleotides: TGTGCCAGCAGCGCCCGTTCGAGAGGGGGTAATGAGCAGTTCTTC.

In this sample, this clone turned up many times. This sequence joins TRBV14 and TRBJ2-5, with 9 nucleotides matching TRBD1. Germline assignment: CDR1 SGHDN and CDR2 FVKESK. Unmatched junction bases numbered 11, after V lost 4 bases and J lost 5 bases. The CDR3 consists of 16 residues. The CDR3 DNA reads as TGTGCCAGCAGCCGAGCCGGGACAGGGATTCGGGAGACCCAGTACTTC. Its protein is CASSRAGTGIRETQYF.

The chain uses TRBV7-9 and TRBJ2-7; 9 bases line up with TRBD1. There are 14 residues in the CDR3. V trimming: 3 bases; J trimming: 6 bases; junction bases outside the gene matches: 6. CDR1 and CDR2 from the germline V gene are SEHNR and FQNEAQ (reference sequence). The CDR3 DNA follows: TGTGCCAGCAGCTTGGACAGGGGATGGGGCGAGCAGTACTTC. It is translated as CASSLDRGWGEQYF.

The chain employs TRBV9 and TRBJ2-3, with D maybe TRBD1 (5 bases). The V gene lost 2 bases and the J gene lost 2 bases, with 9 bases spanning the gap. The CDR3 contains 14 residues. The germline gives CDR1 SGDLS, CDR2 YYNGEE. CDR3 protein: CASSVPGHTDTQYF. In DNA, the CDR3 is TGTGCCAGCAGCGTGCCCGGACACACAGATACGCAGTATTTT.